Following are 10 T cell receptor beta chains from one sample sequenced in a study of blood T cell repertoires in COVID-19. The repertoire was sequenced with immunoSEQ multiplex PCR; TCRdb's copy has only in-frame clones and lacks some. The sample records 350,000 to 400,000 clones, over 75% being singletons. Sequences were obtained from PBMCs or T cells enriched from blood (not recorded which). Every receptor here comes from a woman in her 30s who had recovered from COVID-19.

This chain connects TRBV7-6 to TRBJ2-2, with a weak D call TRBD2 (5 bases). V lost 1 base and J lost 6, with 15 bases in between. CDR3 length: 16 amino acids. Per germline, CDR1 SGHVS and CDR2 FNYEAQ. CDR3 in amino acids: CASSLEASKLAGELFF. The CDR3 DNA reads TGTGCCAGCAGCTTAGAAGCTAGCAAGCTTGCCGGGGAGCTGTTTTTT.

The chain carries TRBV15 and TRBJ1-4; a possible D gene is TRBD1 (6 bases). The V end lost 5 bases, the J end lost 10 bases, and 17 bases lay between the germline ends. Germline lookup yields CDR1 LNHNV and CDR2 YYDKDF (reference sequence). This CDR3 has 14 amino acids. The CDR3 protein is CATSRTGRRSKLFF. For the CDR3, the DNA is TGTGCCACCAGCCGAACAGGGAGACGGTCAAAACTGTTTTTT.

The V and J genes are TRBV2 and TRBJ2-2; possibly TRBD2 for D (6 bases). V was cut by 8 bases and J by 7 bases, with 14 bases left in between. Germline assignment: CDR1 SNHLY and CDR2 FYNNEI. The CDR3 has 13 amino acids. The DNA for the CDR3 is TGTGCCAGCGAGGAGGGGTCTGGCGGGGAGCTGTTTTTT. This gives the protein CASEEGSGGELFF.

The chain links TRBV2 to TRBJ2-3; TRBD2 agrees at 9 bases. V lost 4 bases, J lost 5 bases, and 7 bases stayed unmatched. The CDR3 consists of 15 residues. Germline loops: CDR1 SNHLY, CDR2 FYNNEI. The CDR3 DNA is TGTGCCAGCAGTGCCATGGGCGGGGGGGTAGATACGCAGTATTTT. This gives the protein CASSAMGGGVDTQYF. The full variable domain, its missing parts supplied by reference TRBV2 and TRBJ2-3, is EPEVTQTPSHQVTQMGQEVILRCVPISNHLYFYWYRQILGQKVEFLVSFYNNEISEKSEIFDDQFSVERPDGSNFTLKIRSTKLEDSAMYFCASSAMGGGVDTQYFGPGTRLTVL.

This clone was detected only a few times. CDR3 amino acids: CASSFLGDPEQYF. The DNA for the CDR3 is TGTGCCAGCAGCTTCCTAGGAGACCCCGAGCAGTACTTC. The chain combines TRBV7-9 with TRBJ2-7; D ambiguous. CDR1 is SEHNR and CDR2 is FQNEAQ in the germline V gene (reference sequence). Deletions cut 3 bases from V and 6 bases from J, with 12 bases between. This CDR3 contains 13 residues.

This clone turned up a few times. The chain is built from TRBV19 and TRBJ2-3; 11 bases agree with TRBD2. The V segment lost 1 base and the J segment 3 bases; nucleotides outside the gene matches: 3. CDR1 and CDR2 from the germline V gene are LNHDA and SQIVND (reference sequence). The CDR3 sequence is 16 residues long. CDR3 DNA sequence: TGTGCCAGTAGTATAGGCCGACTAGCGGGGACAGATACGCAGTATTTT. Its protein is CASSIGRLAGTDTQYF.

The genes are TRBV7-9 and TRBJ1-2; 7 bases line up with TRBD1. The CDR3 is made up of 14 amino acids. Germline values: CDR1 SEHNR, CDR2 FQNEAQ (reference sequence). V was pared by 5 bases and J by 7 bases, with 10 bases of the junction left unmatched. CDR3 sequence: CASSPLGGLGGYTF. The CDR3 DNA follows: TGTGCCAGCAGCCCGTTAGGGGGCCTGGGTGGCTACACCTTC.

DNA of the CDR3: TGTGCCAGCAGCACAAGACAGGGGATGGGCTTATCCGGGGAGCTGTTTTTT. It codes for CASSTRQGMGLSGELFF. The chain is built from TRBV7-9 and TRBJ2-2; TRBD1 matches at 8 bases. V lost 5 bases to trimming and J lost 6 bases; unmatched junction nucleotides: 14. This CDR3 is built from 17 residues. Germline loops: CDR1 SEHNR, CDR2 FQNEAQ (reference sequence). The complete variable domain, with remaining parts taken from reference TRBV7-9 and TRBJ2-2, reads DTGVSQNPRHKITKRGQNVTFRCDPISEHNRLYWYRQTLGQGPEFLTYFQNEAQLEKSRLLSDRFSAERPKGSFSTLEIQRTEQGDSAMYLCASSTRQGMGLSGELFFGEGSRLTVL.

The rearrangement uses TRBV19 and TRBJ1-2, with D possibly TRBD1 on 6 matching bases. The germline V gene encodes CDR1 LNHDA and CDR2 SQIVND (reference sequence). The CDR3 extends over 15 amino acids. Deletions cut 1 base from V and 4 bases from J, with 13 bases between. The CDR3 spells CASSIAGGRVYGYTF. The CDR3 nucleotides are TGTGCCAGTAGTATAGCGGGGGGGCGCGTCTATGGCTACACCTTC.

The V and J genes are TRBV2 and TRBJ2-7; possibly TRBD1 for D (5 bases). Germline-derived CDR1 and CDR2 are SNHLY and FYNNEI. Trimming stripped 8 bases from V and 4 bases from J, with 15 bases between. This CDR3 contains 13 residues. CDR3 amino acids: CASAVKGVYEQYF. CDR3 coding DNA: TGTGCCAGCGCAGTAAAAGGGGTTTACGAGCAGTACTTC.